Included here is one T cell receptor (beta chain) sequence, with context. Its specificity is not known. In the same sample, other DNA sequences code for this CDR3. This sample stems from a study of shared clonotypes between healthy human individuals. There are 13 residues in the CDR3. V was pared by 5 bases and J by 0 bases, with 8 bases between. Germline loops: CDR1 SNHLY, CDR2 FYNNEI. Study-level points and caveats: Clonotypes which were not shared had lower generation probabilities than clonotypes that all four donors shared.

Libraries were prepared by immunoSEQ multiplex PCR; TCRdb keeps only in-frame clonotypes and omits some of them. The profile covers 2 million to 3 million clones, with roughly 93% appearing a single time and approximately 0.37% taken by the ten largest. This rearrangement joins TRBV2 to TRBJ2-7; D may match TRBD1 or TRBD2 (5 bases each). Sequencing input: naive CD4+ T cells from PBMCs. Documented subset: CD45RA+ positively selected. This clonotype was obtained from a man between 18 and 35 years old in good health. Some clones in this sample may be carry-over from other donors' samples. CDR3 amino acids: CASSRDRSYEQYF. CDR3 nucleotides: TGTGCCAGCAGTAGGGACCGCTCCTACGAGCAGTACTTC.